This T cell receptor beta chain appears in the sequencing data of a study of response to subunit inactivated influenza vaccine. Study-level findings and limits: With each seasonal influenza vaccination, the authors suggested, few new T cells are recruited.

As for this clonotype: Its target is not known.

TCRdb reanalysed the RT-PCR reads using MiXCR and keeps one entry per CDR3 protein. The sample yields approximately 300,000 distinct CDR3 sequences, roughly 20% seen once. This CDR3 has 17 amino acids. V dropped 0 bases and J dropped 5; count of bases not matched to a gene: 9. In germline, CDR1 is LGHDT, CDR2 YNNKEL (reference sequence). The receptor comes from a man between 45 and 75 years old who received an inactivated influenza vaccine. The sequences come from PBMCs from blood, collected less than 22 months after vaccination. The J gene is TRBJ1-4, the V gene TRBV3-1, with TRBD1 identical over 7 bases. This CDR3 is CASSQELEGQRNEKLFF. CDR3 sequence (DNA): TGTGCCAGCAGCCAAGAATTGGAGGGACAGAGGAATGAAAAACTGTTTTTT.